These 28 T cell receptor beta chains were all obtained from the same sample, sequenced in a study of beta chain features in type 1 diabetes. Of the isolated RNA, all was reverse transcribed, and so the sequenced material was expressed TCRB transcripts. Profiled with immunoSEQ multiplex PCR; TCRdb holds only in-frame clones, not every one. In the table there are 130,000 to 150,000 clones, about 13% of which are singletons. Overall study findings and caveats: Shorter TCRB CDR3s, moderately but significantly so, were found in Type 1 diabetes patients in all four CD4+ subsets.

Their target antigens are unknown. The sequenced material came from central memory CD4+ T cells from blood. The receptor set was obtained from a man aged 18 to 30 with type 1 diabetes.

In this sample, this clone turned up a few times. The chain links TRBV5-6 to TRBJ2-1, with 8 bases lining up with TRBD2. CDR1 SGHDT and CDR2 YYEEEE come from the germline V gene. This CDR3 is 16 amino acids long. V was clipped by 4 bases and J by 3 bases; unmatched bases: 9. The DNA for the CDR3 is TGTGCCAGCAGCATTCGAATGGCGGGGGGCTACAATGAGCAGTTCTTC. The encoded protein is CASSIRMAGGYNEQFF.

This clone was picked up one time. V gene TRBV7-3 combines with J gene TRBJ2-3; no reliable D call. CDR1 is SGHTA, CDR2 FQGTGA, per germline. CDR3 length: 14 residues. V lost 2 bases and J 0 bases, leaving 6 bases between the germline ends. The DNA of the CDR3 is TGTGCCAGCAGCTTAGGGTCTAGCACAGATACGCAGTATTTT. Translated, it gives CASSLGSSTDTQYF.

The chain is built from TRBV5-8 and TRBJ2-5; D may be TRBD2 (6 bases). Germline values: CDR1 SGHTS, CDR2 YDEGEE. The CDR3 length is 14 residues. The V and J ends lost 5 bases and 5 bases respectively, with 16 bases between them. The CDR3 reads CASSLGPLAETQYF. CDR3 DNA sequence: TGTGCCAGCAGTCTCGGGCCTCTAGCGGAGACCCAGTACTTC.

The genes are TRBV2 and TRBJ2-7; D is perhaps TRBD1 or TRBD2 (6 bases each). CDR3 size: 12 residues. CDR1 and CDR2 (germline): SNHLY, FYNNEI. Trimming removed 7 bases from V and 4 bases from J, with 11 bases in between. The CDR3: CASMGGPYEQYF. CDR3 sequence (DNA): TGTGCCAGCATGGGGGGCCCATACGAGCAGTACTTC.

This chain joins TRBV29-1 and TRBJ1-1; D not certain. V gave up 4 bases and J gave up 3 bases, with 12 bases separating them. The CDR3 is 13 residues long. Per the germline V gene, CDR1 is SQVTM and CDR2 is ANQGSEA. CDR3 coding DNA: TGCAGCGTTGGTTCGTTGCGAGACACTGAAGCTTTCTTT. Protein product: CSVGSLRDTEAFF. Full variable domain (outside the CDR3, taken from reference TRBV29-1 and TRBJ1-1): SAVISQKPSRDICQRGTSLTIQCQVDSQVTMMFWYRQQPGQSLTLIATANQGSEATYESGFVIDKFPISRPNLTFSTLTVSNMSPEDSSIYLCSVGSLRDTEAFFGQGTRLTVV.

This clone came up a few times. The same CDR3 also results from other DNA sequences found in this sample. The chain uses TRBV5-1 and TRBJ2-3; D is ambiguous. V lost 0 bases to trimming and J lost 1 base, with 6 bases between them. The CDR3 is 14 amino acids. Germline-derived CDR1 and CDR2 are SGHRS and YFSETQ. This CDR3 is CASSLAVGTDTQYF. Here the CDR3 DNA reads TGCGCCAGCAGCTTGGCCGTCGGCACAGATACGCAGTATTTT.

The V gene is TRBV5-6, the J gene TRBJ1-1, with D unresolved. This CDR3 is built from 14 residues. V lost 4 bases and J 0 bases, leaving 10 bases between the germline ends. Germline CDR1 SGHDT, CDR2 YYEEEE. The CDR3 DNA reads TGTGCCAGCAGCCGCCCGGTCATGAACACTGAAGCTTTCTTT. This sequence encodes CASSRPVMNTEAFF.

The chain uses TRBV7-9 and TRBJ1-1; D gene ambiguous. V dropped 4 bases and J dropped 3 bases, with 9 bases sitting between them. There are 13 residues in the CDR3. Germline-derived CDR1 and CDR2 are SEHNR and FQNEAQ (reference sequence). The CDR3 sequence: CASSSTVDTEAFF. CDR3 bases: TGTGCCAGCAGCTCGACGGTTGACACTGAAGCTTTCTTT. Together with reference TRBV7-9 and TRBJ1-1, the CDR3 gives the full variable domain: DTGVSQNPRHKITKRGQNVTFRCDPISEHNRLYWYRQTLGQGPEFLTYFQNEAQLEKSRLLSDRFSAERPKGSFSTLEIQRTEQGDSAMYLCASSSTVDTEAFFGQGTRLTVV.

This chain links TRBV7-3 with TRBJ2-5; TRBD2 might be the D (5 bases). The CDR3 contains 15 residues. Germline loops: CDR1 SGHTA, CDR2 FQGTGA. V was pared by 5 bases and J by 6 bases, with 19 bases between. The CDR3, as DNA: TGTGCCAGCAGCGCTGGCCTACTAGGGCCCAAGACCCAGTACTTC. It yields the protein CASSAGLLGPKTQYF.

This clone appeared a few times. The gene calls are TRBV7-2 and TRBJ2-5, with D possibly matching TRBD2 (6 bases). The CDR3 spans 14 residues. Germline values: CDR1 SGHTA, CDR2 FQGNSA. V was trimmed by 3 bases and J by 5 bases, leaving 13 bases between them. The CDR3 DNA is TGTGCCAGCAGCTTGGGACTCCCACTCGAGACCCAGTACTTC. Its translation: CASSLGLPLETQYF.

This chain joins TRBV7-2 and TRBJ2-3; D unclear. V lost 1 base, J lost 2 bases, and 10 bases lay in between. This CDR3 is built from 15 residues. Germline V CDR1 and CDR2: SGHTA, FQGNSA. CDR3: CASSLEGQFTDTQYF. CDR3 bases: TGTGCCAGCAGCTTAGAAGGCCAATTCACAGATACGCAGTATTTT.

This chain connects TRBV4-2 to TRBJ1-4; tentatively, D is TRBD1 (5 bases). V lost 3 bases and J lost 4, with 12 bases in between. The germline CDR1 and CDR2 sequences are LGHNA and YNFKEQ. The CDR3 is 15 residues long. This CDR3 reads CASSQLGTGNEKLFF. The CDR3 coding sequence is TGTGCCAGCAGCCAGCTCGGGACGGGTAATGAAAAACTGTTTTTT.

The V and J genes are TRBV18 and TRBJ2-1; 8 nucleotides align to TRBD1. The CDR3 spans 14 residues. With V trimmed by 4 bases and J by 8 bases, 7 bases remained unmatched. Per the germline V gene, CDR1 is KGHSH and CDR2 is LQKENI. The CDR3 protein is CASSLRTGLDEQFF. The CDR3 DNA sequence: TGTGCCAGCTCACTCCGGACAGGGTTGGATGAGCAGTTCTTC.

This clone was counted only a few times. The same CDR3 is also encoded by other DNA sequences in this sample. The chain joins TRBV28 to TRBJ1-2, with 7 bases identical to TRBD1. Trimming removed 1 base from V and 0 bases from J; junction bases left unmatched: 5. The V gene's germline CDR1 is MDHEN and CDR2 SYDVKM. The CDR3 contains 16 residues. CDR3 DNA sequence: TGTGCCAGCAGTTTATTACAGGGGAGCCCTAACTATGGCTACACCTTC. It specifies CASSLLQGSPNYGYTF.

In its sample, this clone was seen a few times. The chain links TRBV11-2 to TRBJ2-4, with 7 bases lining up with TRBD2. V lost 4 bases to trimming and J lost 7 bases; unmatched junction nucleotides: 10. CDR3 length: 15 amino acids. CDR1 is SGHAT, CDR2 FQNNGV, per germline. CDR3 sequence: CASSSTGTNKNIQYF. The CDR3 coding sequence is TGTGCCAGCAGCTCCACCGGGACTAATAAGAACATTCAGTACTTC.

The table lists this clone with a few counts. V is TRBV5-1 and J is TRBJ2-5; D is undetermined. The CDR3 spans 11 residues. CDR1 and CDR2 (germline): SGHRS, YFSETQ. Trimming cost V 0 bases and J 7 bases, with 4 bases left between them. For the CDR3, the DNA is TGCGCCAGCAGCTTGGTGGGGACCCAGTACTTC. Translation: CASSLVGTQYF.

This clone was seen at least ten times. This rearrangement joins TRBV6-1 to TRBJ2-3, with D maybe TRBD2 (6 bases). The CDR3 sequence is 12 residues long. Trimming removed 6 bases at V and 5 bases at J, with 9 bases between. From germline, CDR1 is MNHNS and CDR2 SASEGT. This chain's CDR3 is CASSIGGDTQYF. CDR3 coding DNA: TGTGCCAGCAGCATCGGGGGAGATACGCAGTATTTT.

Note on this clone: At one end the junction does not follow the germline gene, possibly because of a read error. The V and J genes are TRBV7-3 and TRBJ1-2, with D uncertain. The germline V gene has CDR1 SGHTA and CDR2 FQGTGA. This CDR3 spans 16 amino acids. CDR3 DNA sequence: TGCGCCAGCAGCCAAGATCCAAGGGCAGACACCTATGGCTACACCTTC. Translation gives CASSQDPRADTYGYTF.

This clone was seen a few times. This chain connects TRBV28 to TRBJ1-1, with 7 bases that match TRBD1. Germline V CDR1 and CDR2: MDHEN, SYDVKM. With V trimmed by 5 bases and J by 3 bases, 6 bases remained unmatched. CDR3 length: 14 amino acids. This chain's CDR3 is CASSIGQVYTEAFF. CDR3 in DNA: TGTGCCAGCAGTATCGGACAGGTCTACACTGAAGCTTTCTTT. Supplemented by reference TRBV28 and TRBJ1-1, the full variable domain reads DVKVTQSSRYLVKRTGEKVFLECVQDMDHENMFWYRQDPGLGLRLIYFSYDVKMKEKGDIPEGYSVSREKKERFSLILESASTNQTSMYLCASSIGQVYTEAFFGQGTRLTVV.

This clone occurred a few times. J is TRBJ1-2 and V is TRBV7-9, with TRBD1 as a possible D gene (5 bases). The germline V and J ends were trimmed by 5 bases and 3 bases, with 10 bases remaining between them. CDR1 and CDR2 (germline): SEHNR, FQNEAQ (reference sequence). The CDR3 spans 13 residues. DNA for the CDR3: TGTGCCAGCAGCCCCGGGGGAGACTATGGCTACACCTTC. This sequence encodes CASSPGGDYGYTF. The full variable domain, with the rest looked up from reference TRBV7-9 and TRBJ1-2, is DTGVSQNPRHKITKRGQNVTFRCDPISEHNRLYWYRQTLGQGPEFLTYFQNEAQLEKSRLLSDRFSAERPKGSFSTLEIQRTEQGDSAMYLCASSPGGDYGYTFGSGTRLTVV.

The rearrangement links TRBV28 to TRBJ1-5, with unresolved D. V was cut by 7 bases and J by 0 bases, with 7 bases left in between. Germline CDR1 and CDR2: MDHEN and SYDVKM. The CDR3 runs 13 residues. CDR3 residues: CASKRFSNQPQHF. Written as DNA, the CDR3 is TGTGCCAGCAAGCGTTTTAGCAATCAGCCCCAGCATTTT.

This clone was counted a few times. The chain links TRBV18 to TRBJ2-3, with D unclear. Trimming pared 0 bases from V and 6 bases from J, leaving 7 bases between. Germline loops: CDR1 KGHSH, CDR2 LQKENI. This CDR3 spans 13 amino acids. This CDR3 is CASSPPMGDTQYF. In DNA form, the CDR3 reads TGTGCCAGCTCACCACCGATGGGCGATACGCAGTATTTT.

This chain uses TRBV27 with TRBJ1-1; D uncertain. The CDR3 spans 13 residues. The germline V gene has CDR1 MNHEY and CDR2 SMNVEV (reference sequence). Trimming pared 2 bases from V and 3 bases from J, leaving 7 bases between. In DNA form, the CDR3 reads TGTGCCAGCAGTTTAGGCGTCGACACTGAAGCTTTCTTT. This gives the protein CASSLGVDTEAFF.

This rearrangement joins TRBV6-5 to TRBJ2-1; D gene unclear. The CDR3 loop spans 16 amino acids. Trimming pared 4 bases from V and 6 bases from J, leaving 19 bases between. Per the germline V gene, CDR1 is MNHEY and CDR2 is SVGAGI. This CDR3 reads CASSSSRRNPSNEQFF. CDR3 bases: TGTGCCAGCAGTTCTTCTCGACGTAACCCTAGCAATGAGCAGTTCTTC.

In its sample, this clone was seen a few times. The J gene is TRBJ2-4, the V gene TRBV19; TRBD1 is a possible D gene (6 bases). Trimming cost V 4 bases and J 7 bases, with 8 bases left between them. The germline V gene encodes CDR1 LNHDA and CDR2 SQIVND (reference sequence). The CDR3 spans 12 residues. CDR3 coding DNA: TGTGCCAGTAGTACCCAGGGGAACATTCAGTACTTC. Amino acids: CASSTQGNIQYF. Full variable domain (remainder filled in from reference TRBV19 and TRBJ2-4): DGGITQSPKYLFRKEGQNVTLSCEQNLNHDAMYWYRQDPGQGLRLIYYSQIVNDFQKGDIAEGYSVSREKKESFPLTVTSAQKNPTAFYLCASSTQGNIQYFGAGTRLSVL.

This clone has a handful of counts. The chain couples TRBV18 to TRBJ2-1; D is unclear. CDR1 and CDR2 (germline): KGHSH, LQKENI. V gave up 0 bases and J gave up 6 bases, with 15 bases separating them. The CDR3 is 16 residues long. CDR3 bases: TGTGCCAGCTCACCACCGGCCAATGGCTTTAGCAATGAGCAGTTCTTC. Translating it yields CASSPPANGFSNEQFF.

The chain employs TRBV28 and TRBJ2-2, with a tentative D call TRBD1 (7 bases). The germline V and J ends were trimmed by 6 bases and 0 bases, with 17 bases remaining between them. Germline lookup yields CDR1 MDHEN and CDR2 SYDVKM. CDR3 size: 17 residues. The CDR3 DNA reads TGTGCCAGCAGCTACCCGACAGGGAGGCCGAACACCGGGGAGCTGTTTTTT. Translating it yields CASSYPTGRPNTGELFF.

This chain joins TRBV5-6 and TRBJ1-5, with no clear D. The CDR3 contains 15 residues. V lost 0 bases, J lost 1 base, and 8 bases lay in between. The germline V gene has CDR1 SGHDT and CDR2 YYEEEE. The CDR3: CASSLGHLSNQPQHF. The CDR3 DNA sequence: TGTGCCAGCAGCTTGGGACACTTAAGCAATCAGCCCCAGCATTTT.